This note documents a single T cell receptor (beta chain) sequence. The specificity of this receptor is unknown. No base qualities exist here, and no much larger clone lies one base off it. For sequencing of the TCRbeta CDR3 region, genomic DNA was extracted from the sorted cells. TCRbeta CDR3 regions were sequenced using the immunoSEQ Assay. In TCRdb, the immuneACCESS table is reduced to in-frame sequences with V and J assigned. These tables do not hold every clone; where another copy was compared, an unresolved V gene accounts for under half, and the others remain unexplained. The sample contains about 61,000 clones, approximately 82% of them found a single time. The top ten clones comprise less than 0.55% of the sample. Patients with autoimmune disease history or receiving systemic immunosuppression were excluded from the trial. Peripheral blood for TCR sequencing was drawn from every dose cohort at baseline, at cycle 4 day 1 and at cycle 7 day 1. Samples were obtained from an open-label, multicenter, first-in-human phase I dose-escalation trial of ivuxolimab. The trial enrolled adults with locally advanced or metastatic head and neck squamous cell, hepatocellular, melanoma or renal cell carcinoma. Before TCR sequencing, CD4+ T cells and CD8+ T cells were sorted from peripheral blood as separate populations.

From cysteine to phenylalanine, the CDR3 is 14 amino acids long. Solely the CDR3 DNA is kept, with 42 bases framed from the first base. Trimming costs V 8 bases and J 2 bases, and their ends lie 15 bases apart. The CDR1 and CDR2 encoded by the germline V gene (reference sequence) are LNHDA and SQIVND. This sample was taken from a study of OX40 agonist ivuxolimab in advanced cancers. Concerning the study at large: Ivuxolimab, which targeted the costimulatory receptor OX40 (CD134), was an agonistic, fully human IgG2 monoclonal antibody. The purpose of peripheral TCRbeta sequencing was to test whether ivuxolimab changed TCR sequence diversity and led to clonal T-cell expansion. Three dose-escalation patients achieved partial responses, one with hepatocellular carcinoma and two with cutaneous melanoma. In the dose-escalation cohort, more than 75% of patients were male, and the mean age was approximately 64 years, with a range of roughly 20 to 80. The monotherapy dose-escalation portion (N ≈ 57 patients) of the phase I ivuxolimab trial is reported in the paper. Prior anti-PD-1, anti-PD-L1 or anti-CTLA-4 therapy was permitted, and 35% to 40% of dose-escalation patients had received checkpoint inhibitors. Among the approximately 50 dose-escalation patients, around 19 had hepatocellular carcinoma, around 15 melanoma, 9 renal cell carcinoma and 9 head and neck cancer. Intravenous ivuxolimab was administered to patients every 2 weeks at six dose levels: 0.01, 0.1, 0.3, 1.5, 3 and 10 mg/kg.

Points the paper makes about the study in general: At doses of 0.1 to 3.0 mg/kg, clonal expansion of both CD4+ and CD8+ T cells in blood was seen between baseline and week 6. The antigen specificity of the clonally expanded peripheral T cells was not determined. In the 0.1-3.0 mg/kg groups, partial responders were among the patients with the lowest normalized peripheral clonal expansion, particularly in CD8+ T cells. Low levels of normalized T-cell clonal expansion were also seen in some patients who did not respond. After ivuxolimab, more expanded clones were found on average in CD8+ T cells than in CD4+ T cells.

The receptor comes from an adult with an advanced solid tumor such as melanoma, head and neck, liver or kidney cancer. Sequenced here: CD4+ or CD8+ T cells sorted from blood, sampled in a trial of the OX40 agonist ivuxolimab. Recombination connected TRBV19 to TRBJ1-1, with a tentative D gene TRBD1 over 5 matching bases. The nucleotide sequence is TGTGCCAGTCGCGTTCTCAGGGCTAACACTGAAGCTTTCTTT. It is translated as CASRVLRANTEAFF.